This T cell receptor beta chain was identified during a study of shared T cell receptors in the human thymus. CDR3 length: 20 amino acids. V was clipped by 0 bases and J by 8 bases; unmatched bases: 17. Germline assignment: CDR1 MRHNA and CDR2 SNTAGT. Measured with immunoSEQ multiplex PCR; TCRdb has only the in-frame clones, and not every one. The sample includes about 660,000 clones, approximately 87% of them seen just once. The same sample was also studied in work on human thymus T cells. In that study: Among unrelated individuals, related research reported thymic repertoires that overlapped highly.

The clonotype comes from a boy under two years old with a congenital heart defect. Sample: thymocytes. V gene TRBV6-4 combines with J gene TRBJ2-1; the match to TRBD2 covers 12 bases. CDR3 in DNA: TGTGCCAGCAGTGACTCAATGCTAGCGGGGGGGCCCAGACCTCGGGATGAGCAGTTCTTC. Translation: CASSDSMLAGGPRPRDEQFF.